The following is a TCR beta chain sequence with its context. This sample is drawn from a study of blood T cell repertoires in COVID-19. Study-level background: Acute and convalescent COVID-19 samples came from the United States, Italy and Spain.

CDR3 size: 16 residues. Germline V gene lookup returns CDR1 SGHRS and CDR2 YFSETQ. V was cut by 6 bases and J by 0 bases, with 18 bases left in between. Source study methods: Cell counts per sample came from amplifying reference gene primers. Data came from immunoSEQ multiplex PCR; TCRdb stores just in-frame clones and leaves some out. That table gives V, J and clone size, and the DNA gave D and trimming. Of 35,000 to 45,000 clones in the sample, roughly three quarters were seen once. Sequencing used peripheral blood. The rearrangement links TRBV5-1 to TRBJ1-1; D is unclear. The receptor was isolated from a man in his 70s with acute or convalescent COVID-19. Here the CDR3 reads CASTRWARELNTEAFF. The CDR3 DNA reads TGCGCCAGCACCCGGTGGGCAAGAGAACTGAACACTGAAGCTTTCTTT.